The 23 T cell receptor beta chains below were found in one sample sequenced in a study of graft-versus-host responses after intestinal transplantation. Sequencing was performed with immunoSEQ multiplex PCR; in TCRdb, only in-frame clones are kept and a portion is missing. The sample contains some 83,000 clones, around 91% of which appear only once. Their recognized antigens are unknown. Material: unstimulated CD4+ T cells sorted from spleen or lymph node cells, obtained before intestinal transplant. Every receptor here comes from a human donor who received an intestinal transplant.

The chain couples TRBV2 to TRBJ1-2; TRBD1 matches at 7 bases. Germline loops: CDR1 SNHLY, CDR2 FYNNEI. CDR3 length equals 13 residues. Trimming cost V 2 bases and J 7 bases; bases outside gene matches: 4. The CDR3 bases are TGTGCCAGCAGTGAATTGGGACAGATTGGCTACACCTTC. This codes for CASSELGQIGYTF.

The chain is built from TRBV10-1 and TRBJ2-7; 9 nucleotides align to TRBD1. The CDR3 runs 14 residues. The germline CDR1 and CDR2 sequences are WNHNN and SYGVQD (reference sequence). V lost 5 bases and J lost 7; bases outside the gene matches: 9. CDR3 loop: CASSRDRVVGEQYF. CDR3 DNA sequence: TGCGCCAGCAGTCGGGACAGGGTAGTCGGGGAGCAGTACTTC.

CDR3 in amino acids: CASYRDDRVNEQFF. The CDR3, as DNA: TGTGCCAGCTACCGGGACGACAGGGTCAATGAGCAGTTCTTC. The chain recombines TRBV6-9 with TRBJ2-1, with 7 bases matching TRBD1. V gave up 8 bases and J gave up 6 bases; unmatched junction bases: 10. The CDR3 consists of 14 residues. Germline values: CDR1 MNHGY, CDR2 SVAAGI.

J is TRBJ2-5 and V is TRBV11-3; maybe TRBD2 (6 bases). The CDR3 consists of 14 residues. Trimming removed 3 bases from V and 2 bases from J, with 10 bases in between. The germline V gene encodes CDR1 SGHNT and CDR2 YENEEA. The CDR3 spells CASSFIAVQETQYF. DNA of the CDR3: TGTGCCAGCAGCTTCATAGCGGTTCAAGAGACCCAGTACTTC.

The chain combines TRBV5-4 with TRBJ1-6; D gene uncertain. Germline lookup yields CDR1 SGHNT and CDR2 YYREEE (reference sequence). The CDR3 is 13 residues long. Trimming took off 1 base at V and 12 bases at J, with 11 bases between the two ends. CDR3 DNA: TGTGCCAGCAGCTTGCGGGTGTCGGAACCCCTCCACTTT. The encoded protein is CASSLRVSEPLHF.

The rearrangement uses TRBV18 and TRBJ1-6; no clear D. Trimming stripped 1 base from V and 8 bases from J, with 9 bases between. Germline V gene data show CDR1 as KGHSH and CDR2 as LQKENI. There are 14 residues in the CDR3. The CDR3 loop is CASSPQGRDSPLHF. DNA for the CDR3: TGTGCCAGCTCACCACAAGGGCGGGATTCACCCCTCCACTTT.

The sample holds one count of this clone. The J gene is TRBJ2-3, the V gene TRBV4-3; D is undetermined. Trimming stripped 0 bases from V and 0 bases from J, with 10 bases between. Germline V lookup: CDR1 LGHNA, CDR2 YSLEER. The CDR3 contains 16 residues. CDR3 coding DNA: TGCGCCAGCAGCCAAGATCGGCAGGCTAGCACAGATACGCAGTATTTT. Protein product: CASSQDRQASTDTQYF.

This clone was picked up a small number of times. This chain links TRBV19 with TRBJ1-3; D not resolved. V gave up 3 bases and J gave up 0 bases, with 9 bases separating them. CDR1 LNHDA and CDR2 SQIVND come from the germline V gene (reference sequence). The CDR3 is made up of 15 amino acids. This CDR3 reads CASSMAGGSGNTIYF. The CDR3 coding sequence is TGTGCCAGTAGTATGGCAGGAGGCTCTGGAAACACCATATATTTT.

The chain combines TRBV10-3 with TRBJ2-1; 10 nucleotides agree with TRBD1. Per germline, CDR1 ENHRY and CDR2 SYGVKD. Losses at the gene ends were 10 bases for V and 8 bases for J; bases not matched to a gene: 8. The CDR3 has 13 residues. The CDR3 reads CASRQGARDEQFF. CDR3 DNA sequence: TGTGCCAGCCGACAGGGGGCAAGGGATGAGCAGTTCTTC.

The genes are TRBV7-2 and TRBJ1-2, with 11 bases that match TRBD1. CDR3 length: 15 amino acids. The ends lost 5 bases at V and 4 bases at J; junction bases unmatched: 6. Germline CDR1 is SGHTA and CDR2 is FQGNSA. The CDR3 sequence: CASSLGQGALYGYTF. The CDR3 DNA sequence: TGTGCCAGCAGCCTTGGACAGGGGGCTCTCTATGGCTACACCTTC.

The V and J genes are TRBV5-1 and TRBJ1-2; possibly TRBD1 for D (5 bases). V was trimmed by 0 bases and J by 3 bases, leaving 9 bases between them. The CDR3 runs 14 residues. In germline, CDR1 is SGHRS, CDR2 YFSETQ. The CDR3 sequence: CASSLDVRDYGYTF. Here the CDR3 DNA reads TGCGCCAGCAGCTTGGACGTCAGGGACTATGGCTACACCTTC.

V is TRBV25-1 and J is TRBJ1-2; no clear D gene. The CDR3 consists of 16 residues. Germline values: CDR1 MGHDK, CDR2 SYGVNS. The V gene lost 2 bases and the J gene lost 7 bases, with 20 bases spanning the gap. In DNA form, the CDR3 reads TGTGCCAGCAGTGAAAGCCCCGGTGGCGGGTCGGGTGGCTACACCTTC. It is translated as CASSESPGGGSGGYTF.

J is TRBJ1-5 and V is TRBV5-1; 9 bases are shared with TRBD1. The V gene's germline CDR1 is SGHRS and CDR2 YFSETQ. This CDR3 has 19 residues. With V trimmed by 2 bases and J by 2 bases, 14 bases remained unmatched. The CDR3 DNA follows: TGCGCCAGCAGCTTCCTTCCGGGACAGGGAAAGGAGGGCAATCAGCCCCAGCATTTT. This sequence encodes CASSFLPGQGKEGNQPQHF.

CDR3 sequence reads: CASSHSGQGWGEKLFF. CDR3 nucleotide sequence: TGTGCCAGCAGCCATTCGGGACAGGGGTGGGGGGAAAAACTGTTTTTT. The chain has TRBV7-2 and TRBJ1-4; 10 positions match TRBD1. V lost 5 bases and J lost 8; bases outside the gene matches: 11. Per germline, CDR1 SGHTA and CDR2 FQGNSA. The CDR3 length is 16 residues.

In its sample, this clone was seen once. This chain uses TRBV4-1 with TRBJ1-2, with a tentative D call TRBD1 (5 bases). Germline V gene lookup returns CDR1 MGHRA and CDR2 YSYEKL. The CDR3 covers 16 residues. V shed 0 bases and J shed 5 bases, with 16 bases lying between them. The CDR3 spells CASSQDGVGARYGYTF. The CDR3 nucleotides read TGCGCCAGCAGCCAAGATGGCGTAGGGGCGCGGTATGGCTACACCTTC.

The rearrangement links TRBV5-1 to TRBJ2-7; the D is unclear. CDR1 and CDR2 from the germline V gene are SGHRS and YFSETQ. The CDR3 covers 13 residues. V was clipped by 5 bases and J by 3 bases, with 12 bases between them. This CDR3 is CASSESLLYEQYF. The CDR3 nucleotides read TGCGCCAGCAGTGAGAGCCTTCTCTACGAGCAGTACTTC.

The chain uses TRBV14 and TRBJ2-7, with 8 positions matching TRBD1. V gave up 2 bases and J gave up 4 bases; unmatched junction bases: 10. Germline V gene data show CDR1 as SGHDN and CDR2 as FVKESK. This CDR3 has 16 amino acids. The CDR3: CASSQHAQGAQYEQYF. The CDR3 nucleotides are TGTGCCAGCAGCCAACACGCCCAGGGGGCCCAGTACGAGCAGTACTTC.

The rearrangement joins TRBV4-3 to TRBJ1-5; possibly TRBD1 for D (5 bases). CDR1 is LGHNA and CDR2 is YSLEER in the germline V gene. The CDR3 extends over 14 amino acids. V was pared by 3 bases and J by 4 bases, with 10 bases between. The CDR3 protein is CASSQTGENQPQHF. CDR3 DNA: TGCGCCAGCAGCCAGACGGGGGAAAATCAGCCCCAGCATTTT.

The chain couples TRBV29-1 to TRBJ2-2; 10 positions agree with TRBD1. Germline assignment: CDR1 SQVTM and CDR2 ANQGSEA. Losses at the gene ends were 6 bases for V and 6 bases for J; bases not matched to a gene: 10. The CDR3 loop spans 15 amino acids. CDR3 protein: CSVDVGDRGPGELFF. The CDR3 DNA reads TGCAGCGTGGACGTGGGGGACAGGGGTCCCGGGGAGCTGTTTTTT.

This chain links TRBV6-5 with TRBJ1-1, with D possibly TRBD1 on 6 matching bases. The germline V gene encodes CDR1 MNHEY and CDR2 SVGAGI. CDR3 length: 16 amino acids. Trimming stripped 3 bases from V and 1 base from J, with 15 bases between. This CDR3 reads CASSYPSMTGNTEAFF. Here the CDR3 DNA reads TGTGCCAGCAGTTATCCCTCGATGACAGGGAACACTGAAGCTTTCTTT.

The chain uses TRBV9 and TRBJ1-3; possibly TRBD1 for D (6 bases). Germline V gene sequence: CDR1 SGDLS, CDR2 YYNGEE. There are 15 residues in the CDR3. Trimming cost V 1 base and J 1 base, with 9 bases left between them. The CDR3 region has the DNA TGTGCCAGCAGCGTAACAACAGGGTCTGGAAACACCATATATTTT. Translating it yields CASSVTTGSGNTIYF.

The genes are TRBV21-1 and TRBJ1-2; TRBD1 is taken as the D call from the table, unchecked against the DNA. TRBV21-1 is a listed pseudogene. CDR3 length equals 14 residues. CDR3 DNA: TGTGCCAGCAGCGACCCAACAGGGGACGATGGCTACACCTTC. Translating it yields CASSDPTGDDGYTF.

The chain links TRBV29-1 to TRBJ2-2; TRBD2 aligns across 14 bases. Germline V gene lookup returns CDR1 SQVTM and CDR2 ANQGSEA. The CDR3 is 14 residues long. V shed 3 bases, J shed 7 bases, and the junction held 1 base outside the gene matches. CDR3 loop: CSVEGLAGVGELFF. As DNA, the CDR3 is TGCAGCGTTGAGGGACTAGCGGGGGTCGGGGAGCTGTTTTTT.